This T cell receptor beta chain was recovered during a study of blood T cell repertoires in COVID-19. The wider study: Both acute and convalescent COVID-19 samples were obtained from the United States, Italy and Spain.

The germline CDR1 and CDR2 sequences are SGHDT and YYEEEE. The CDR3 is 11 residues long. Trimming removed 0 bases at V and 9 bases at J, with 4 bases between. Clones were sequenced by immunoSEQ multiplex PCR, and TCRdb holds only the in-frame ones, with some missing. The data hold about 480,000 clones, with roughly 90% observed a single time. Material for sequencing was PBMCs or T cells enriched from blood (not recorded which). The chain has TRBV5-6 and TRBJ2-1; D is undetermined. The source of this sequence is a middle-aged woman who had recovered from COVID-19. CDR3 sequence reads: CASSLGREQFF. The CDR3 nucleotides are TGTGCCAGCAGCTTGGGTCGTGAGCAGTTCTTC. Full variable domain (outside the CDR3, taken from reference TRBV5-6 and TRBJ2-1): DAGVTQSPTHLIKTRGQQVTLRCSPKSGHDTVSWYQQALGQGPQFIFQYYEEEERQRGNFPDRFSGHQFPNYSSELNVNALLLGDSALYLCASSLGREQFFGPGTRLTVL.